A single sample is the source of the 21 T cell receptor beta chains below, sequenced in a study of naive and memory T cell subsets. Both TRBC1 and TRBC2 were covered by a beta constant-region primer of two equimolar oligonucleotides. TCRdb re-analysed the UMI-ligation and nested PCR reads in MiXCR, keeping a single row per CDR3 protein. The table includes approximately 82,000 distinct CDR3 sequences, approximately 6.5% detected once. The sample consisted of central memory CD4+ T cells from blood. The receptors were sampled from a human donor in good health.

The genes are TRBV12-3 or TRBV12-4 and TRBJ2-1; 7 bases align to TRBD2. V shed 2 bases, J shed 9 bases, and the junction held 10 bases outside the gene matches. The CDR3 contains 15 residues. CDR3 bases: TGTGCCAGCAGTTTACGGGTGGCTAGCGGAGGTGAGCAGTTCTTC. Its translation is CASSLRVASGGEQFF.

This clonotype was counted many times. This chain joins TRBV4-3 and TRBJ1-2, with D unresolved. Germline CDR1 and CDR2: LGHNA and YSLEER. Trimming cost V 0 bases and J 3 bases, with 14 bases left between them. The CDR3 loop spans 16 amino acids. This CDR3 is CASSQDLEAFHYGYTF. CDR3 DNA sequence: TGCGCCAGCAGCCAAGATTTAGAAGCGTTCCACTATGGCTACACCTTC.

This clonotype appeared a few times. This chain uses TRBV28 with TRBJ2-1; 7 nucleotides line up with TRBD2. From germline, CDR1 is MDHEN and CDR2 SYDVKM. The CDR3 consists of 16 residues. The V and J ends lost 8 bases and 5 bases, in that order; junction bases with no gene match: 15. The CDR3 bases are TGTGCCAGCGGAGCAAGCGGGGACGGTTTCCACAATGAGCAGTTCTTC. Translation gives CASGASGDGFHNEQFF.

As for this clonotype: A read error may be the cause here, since a much bigger clone is one base away. The V call is TRBV7-3, the J call TRBJ2-5; TRBD2 is a possible D gene (6 bases). This CDR3 spans 13 amino acids. Germline CDR1 and CDR2: SGHTA and FQGTGA. The CDR3 loop reads CARSLTSQETQYF. The CDR3 DNA is TGTGCCAGGAGCTTGACTAGCCAAGAGACCCAGTACTTC.

This clonotype has a count of ten or more. This chain's CDR3 is CASSYGGGRYEQYF. The CDR3, as DNA: TGTGCCAGCAGTTACGGCGGGGGGAGGTACGAGCAGTACTTC. The rearrangement joins TRBV6-2 or TRBV6-3 to TRBJ2-7; 8 bases map to TRBD2. V was pared by 2 bases and J by 4 bases, with 4 bases of the junction left unmatched. The CDR3 extends over 14 amino acids. Germline V gene data show CDR1 as MNHEY and CDR2 as SVGEGT.

Many counts were recorded for this clonotype. The V gene is TRBV15, the J gene TRBJ2-1; 7 bases agree with TRBD1. V was clipped by 3 bases and J by 9 bases; unmatched bases: 5. Looked up from germline, CDR1 is LNHNV and CDR2 is YYDKDF (reference sequence). The CDR3 is 13 residues long. The CDR3 DNA reads TGTGCCACCAGCAGCGGGACAGAAGGTGAGCAGTTCTTC. Amino acids: CATSSGTEGEQFF.

This clonotype was counted between two and nine times. V and J are TRBV3-1 and TRBJ2-1; weak D call: TRBD1 (6 bases). Germline V gene lookup returns CDR1 LGHDT and CDR2 YNNKEL (reference sequence). This CDR3 has 12 residues. Trimming took 0 bases from V and 10 from J, leaving 7 bases between them. CDR3 region: CASSQEDREQFF. In DNA, the CDR3 is TGTGCCAGCAGCCAAGAAGACAGGGAGCAGTTCTTC.

This clonotype was detected many times. V usage is TRBV7-8 and J usage is TRBJ2-7, with D possibly being TRBD2 (5 bases). CDR3 size: 12 residues. Germline values: CDR1 SGHVS, CDR2 FQNEAQ. V dropped 3 bases and J dropped 3 bases, with 6 bases sitting between them. In nucleotides, the CDR3 is TGTGCCAGCAGCTTTGAGGGCTACGAGCAGTACTTC. Translated: CASSFEGYEQYF. The full variable domain, in which reference TRBV7-8 and TRBJ2-7 provide the parts outside the CDR3, is GAGVSQSPRYKVAKRGQDVALRCDPISGHVSLFWYQQALGQGPEFLTYFQNEAQLDKSGLPSDRFFAERPEGSVSTLKIQRTQQEDSAVYLCASSFEGYEQYFGPGTRLTVT.

This clonotype was observed a handful of times. The rearrangement joins TRBV7-3 to TRBJ1-1; perhaps TRBD1 as D (5 bases). Looked up from germline, CDR1 is SGHTA and CDR2 is FQGTGA. The CDR3 has 13 amino acids. V was shortened by 4 bases and J by 2 bases, with 8 bases between the two germline ends. The CDR3 loop reads CASSSGTNTEAFF. For the CDR3, the DNA is TGTGCCAGCAGCTCCGGGACCAACACTGAAGCTTTCTTT.

The V call is TRBV2, the J call TRBJ2-7; D not certain. The CDR3 is 14 residues long. The germline CDR1 and CDR2 sequences are SNHLY and FYNNEI. Trimming stripped 6 bases from V and 6 bases from J, with 18 bases between. The CDR3 DNA is TGTGCCAGCAGCGTGGAGCCCGGCACGGCCGAGCAGTACTTC. This encodes CASSVEPGTAEQYF.

The chain has TRBV28 and TRBJ2-4, with D perhaps matching TRBD1 or TRBD2 (6 bases each). Per the germline V gene, CDR1 is MDHEN and CDR2 is SYDVKM. Trimming took 3 bases from V and 3 from J, leaving 18 bases between them. The CDR3 covers 17 residues. For the CDR3, the DNA is TGTGCCAGCAGTTTGTGGCCGGGGGCTACGGGCAAAAACATTCAGTACTTC. This codes for CASSLWPGATGKNIQYF. The full variable domain, rest sourced from reference TRBV28 and TRBJ2-4, is DVKVTQSSRYLVKRTGEKVFLECVQDMDHENMFWYRQDPGLGLRLIYFSYDVKMKEKGDIPEGYSVSREKKERFSLILESASTNQTSMYLCASSLWPGATGKNIQYFGAGTRLSVL.

This clonotype was observed at least ten times. The genes are TRBV6-6 and TRBJ2-5, with TRBD1 as a possible D gene (6 bases). The CDR3 covers 14 residues. The V gene lost 6 bases and the J gene lost 4 bases, with 15 bases spanning the gap. CDR1 and CDR2 from the germline V gene are MNHNY and SVGAGI (reference sequence). The CDR3 here is CASRETGRSETQYF. CDR3 in DNA: TGTGCCAGCAGGGAGACAGGAAGGTCAGAGACCCAGTACTTC.

In its sample, this clonotype was seen many times. The V and J genes are TRBV28 and TRBJ2-1; TRBD1 aligns across 9 bases. CDR1 is MDHEN and CDR2 is SYDVKM in the germline V gene. With V trimmed by 5 bases and J by 9 bases, 14 bases remained unmatched. This CDR3 comprises 16 residues. The CDR3: CASSRPGTGFFGEQFF. CDR3 bases: TGTGCCAGCAGTCGTCCCGGGACAGGGTTTTTCGGTGAGCAGTTCTTC.

CDR3 loop: CSAFPGANVLTF. DNA of the CDR3: TGCAGTGCCTTCCCGGGGGCCAACGTCCTGACTTTC. The J gene is TRBJ2-6, the V gene TRBV20-1; D unresolved. CDR1 DFQATT and CDR2 SNEGSKA come from the germline V gene (reference sequence). Trimming shortened V by 6 bases and J by 4 bases, and 7 bases separated the two germline ends. The CDR3 sequence is 12 residues long.

This clonotype was recorded at least ten times. The chain carries TRBV29-1 and TRBJ2-5, with 7 positions matching TRBD2. CDR3 length equals 15 residues. V lost 4 bases and J lost 2; bases outside the gene matches: 10. In germline, CDR1 is SQVTM, CDR2 ANQGSEA. As DNA, the CDR3 is TGCAGCGTTGGGGCGGCTAGCGGCCCGCAAGAGACCCAGTACTTC. Translating gives CSVGAASGPQETQYF.

The CDR3 DNA is TGTGCCAGCACCCAGCTGGATACGCAGTATTTT. This encodes CASTQLDTQYF. The chain combines TRBV5-6 with TRBJ2-3; D is undetermined. The V gene's germline CDR1 is SGHDT and CDR2 YYEEEE. V was cut by 6 bases and J by 6 bases, with 8 bases left in between. The length of the CDR3 is 11 residues.

V and J are TRBV5-1 and TRBJ2-1; maybe TRBD2 (5 bases). V lost 0 bases to trimming and J lost 2 bases, with 12 bases between them. Germline V CDR1 and CDR2: SGHRS, YFSETQ. The CDR3 runs to 16 residues. CDR3 sequence (DNA): TGCGCCAGCAGCTTGGCCATCGGGATAGCCTACAATGAGCAGTTCTTC. As protein: CASSLAIGIAYNEQFF.

The gene calls are TRBV20-1 and TRBJ1-1; 8 bases line up with TRBD1. The CDR3 is 15 amino acids. Per the germline V gene, CDR1 is DFQATT and CDR2 is SNEGSKA (reference sequence). CDR3 in DNA: TGCAGGGCGAGAACAGGACAGGGCATGAACACTGAAGCTTTCTTT. It is translated as CRARTGQGMNTEAFF.

The chain employs TRBV7-3 and TRBJ2-3, with D perhaps matching TRBD1 (6 bases). V lost 8 bases, J lost 2 bases, and 11 bases lay in between. This CDR3 comprises 13 residues. Germline-derived CDR1 and CDR2 are SGHTA and FQGTGA. This CDR3 reads CASARQVTDTQYF. The CDR3 coding sequence is TGTGCCAGCGCCAGACAGGTCACAGATACGCAGTATTTT.

The CDR3: CASSKTSGGYEQYF. CDR3 sequence (DNA): TGTGCCAGCAGTAAGACTAGCGGGGGCTACGAGCAGTACTTC. The chain links TRBV6-2 or TRBV6-3 to TRBJ2-7, with TRBD2 identical over 12 bases. In germline, CDR1 is MNHEY, CDR2 SVGEGT. There are 14 residues in the CDR3. Losses at the gene ends were 5 bases for V and 3 bases for J; bases not matched to a gene: 2.

In this sample, this clonotype turned up many times. The chain recombines TRBV6-5 with TRBJ1-1, with a tentative D call TRBD1 (5 bases). Between the trimmed V and J ends, which lost 5 bases and 9 bases, there was a span of 16 bases. The CDR3 length is 13 residues. CDR1 is MNHEY, CDR2 SVGAGI, per germline. The CDR3 sequence is CASSPTGAGKAFF. DNA of the CDR3: TGTGCCAGCAGTCCAACTGGGGCGGGTAAAGCTTTCTTT.